Sequencing of this TCR beta chain was carried out in a study of blood T cell repertoires in COVID-19. Overall study: Donors in the United States, Italy and Spain gave samples during acute or convalescent COVID-19.

This CDR3 comprises 13 residues. Germline V gene lookup returns CDR1 MNHEY and CDR2 SMNVEV (reference sequence). V dropped 5 bases and J dropped 11 bases, with 18 bases sitting between them. Assay used: immunoSEQ multiplex PCR; TCRdb lists only in-frame clones, some missing. This table holds approximately 440,000 clones, about nine tenths found once. This chain joins TRBV27 and TRBJ1-1; D uncertain. This receptor was taken from a woman between 45 and 60 years old with COVID-19, enrolled during active disease. Source material: peripheral blood. CDR3 nucleotide sequence: TGTGCCAGCAGTCCTGCGGTGGTGGTTGGGGCTTTCTTT. Translation gives CASSPAVVVGAFF.